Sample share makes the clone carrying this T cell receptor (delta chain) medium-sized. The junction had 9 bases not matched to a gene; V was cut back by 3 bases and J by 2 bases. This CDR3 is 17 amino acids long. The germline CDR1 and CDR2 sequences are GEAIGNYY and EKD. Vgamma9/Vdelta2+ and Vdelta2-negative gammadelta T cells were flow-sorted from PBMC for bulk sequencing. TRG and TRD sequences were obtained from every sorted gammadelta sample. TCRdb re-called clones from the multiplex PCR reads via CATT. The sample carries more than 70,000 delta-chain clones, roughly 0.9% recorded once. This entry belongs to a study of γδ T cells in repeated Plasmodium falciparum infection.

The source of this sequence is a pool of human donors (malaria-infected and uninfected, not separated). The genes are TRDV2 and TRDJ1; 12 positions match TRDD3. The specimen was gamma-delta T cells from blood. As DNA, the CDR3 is TGTGCCTGTGACGCCTTACTGGGGGATACCAATACCGATAAACTCATCTTT. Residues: CACDALLGDTNTDKLIF.